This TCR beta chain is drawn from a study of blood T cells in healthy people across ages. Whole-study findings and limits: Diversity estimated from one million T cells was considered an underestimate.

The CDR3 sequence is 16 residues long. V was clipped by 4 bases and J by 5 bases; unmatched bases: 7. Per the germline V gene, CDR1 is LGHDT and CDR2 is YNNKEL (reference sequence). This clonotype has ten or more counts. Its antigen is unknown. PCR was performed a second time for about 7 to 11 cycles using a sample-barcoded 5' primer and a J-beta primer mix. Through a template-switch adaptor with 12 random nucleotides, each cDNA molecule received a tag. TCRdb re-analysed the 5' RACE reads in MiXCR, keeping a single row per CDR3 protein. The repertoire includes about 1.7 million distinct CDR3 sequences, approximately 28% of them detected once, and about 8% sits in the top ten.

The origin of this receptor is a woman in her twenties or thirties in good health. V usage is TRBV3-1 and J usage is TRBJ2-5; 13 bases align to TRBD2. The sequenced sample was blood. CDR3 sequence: CASSPGTSGVGETQYF. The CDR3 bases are TGTGCCAGCAGCCCCGGGACTAGCGGGGTAGGGGAGACCCAGTACTTC.